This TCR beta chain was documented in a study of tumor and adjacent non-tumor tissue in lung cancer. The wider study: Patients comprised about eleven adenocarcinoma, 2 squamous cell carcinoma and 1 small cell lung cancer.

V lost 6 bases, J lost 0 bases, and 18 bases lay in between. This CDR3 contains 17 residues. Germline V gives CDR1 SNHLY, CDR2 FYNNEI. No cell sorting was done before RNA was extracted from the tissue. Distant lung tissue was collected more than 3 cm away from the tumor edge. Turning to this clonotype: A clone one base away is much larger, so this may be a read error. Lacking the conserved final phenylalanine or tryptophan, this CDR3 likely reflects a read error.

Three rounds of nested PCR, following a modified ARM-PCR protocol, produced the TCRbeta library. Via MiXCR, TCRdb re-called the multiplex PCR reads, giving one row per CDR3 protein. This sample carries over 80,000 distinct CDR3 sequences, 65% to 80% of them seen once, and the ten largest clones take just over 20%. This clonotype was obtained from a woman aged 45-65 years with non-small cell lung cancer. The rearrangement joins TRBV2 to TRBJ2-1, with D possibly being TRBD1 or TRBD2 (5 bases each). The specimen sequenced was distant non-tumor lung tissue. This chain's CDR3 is CASRDGTTAISYNEQFL. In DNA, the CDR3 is TGTGCCAGCAGGGACGGGACGACGGCAATCTCCTACAATGAGCAGTTCTTA.